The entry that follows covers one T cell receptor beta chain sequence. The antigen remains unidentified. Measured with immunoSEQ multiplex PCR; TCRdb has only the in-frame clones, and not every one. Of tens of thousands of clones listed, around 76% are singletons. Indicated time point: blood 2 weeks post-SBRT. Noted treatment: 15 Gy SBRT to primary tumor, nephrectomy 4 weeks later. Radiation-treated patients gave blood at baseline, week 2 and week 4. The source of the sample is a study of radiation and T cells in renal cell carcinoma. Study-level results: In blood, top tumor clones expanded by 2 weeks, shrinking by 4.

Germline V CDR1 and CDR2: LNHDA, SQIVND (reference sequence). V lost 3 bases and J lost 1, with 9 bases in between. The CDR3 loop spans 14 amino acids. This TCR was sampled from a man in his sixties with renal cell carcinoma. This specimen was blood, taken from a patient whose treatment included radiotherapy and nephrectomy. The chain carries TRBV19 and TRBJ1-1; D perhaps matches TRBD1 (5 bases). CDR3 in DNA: TGTGCCAGTAGTATGGGGGGAAGGAACACTGAAGCTTTCTTT. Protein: CASSMGGRNTEAFF.